Only a few counts were recorded for the clone carrying this T cell receptor (beta chain). What it recognizes is unknown. The ends were cut back, 5 bases at V and 10 bases at J, with 15 bases in the middle. This CDR3 has 12 residues. Unique molecular identifiers were built into the TCRbeta library. One entry per CDR3 protein results from TCRdb running MiXCR on the PCR reads. In the table there are about 420,000 distinct CDR3 sequences, around 15% of which are singletons. The sample originates from a study of T-cell reconstitution after alpha-beta-depleted transplantation in children. Study findings and constraints: Newly produced T cells mostly provided counts and TCRbeta diversity after one year, as hyperexpanded clones declined. For some patients, TCRbeta diversity was high at day 60 because of recipient T cells and thymic progenitors that survived. The study reportedly traced alpha-beta T cells about two months after transplant to several hundred expanded graft clones.

This receptor was obtained from a boy in the first two years of life who had a stem cell transplant for Wiskott-Aldrich syndrome, so the T cells may come from the graft donor. The sample in question was PBMCs, mostly from graft donor cells, obtained 360 days after TCRalphabeta/CD19-depleted stem cell transplant. This sequence joins TRBV12-3 or TRBV12-4 and TRBJ2-7; D perhaps matches TRBD1 (6 bases). This CDR3 is CASSQHRTVQYF. For the CDR3, the DNA is TGTGCCAGCAGTCAGCATCGGACAGTACAGTACTTC.